This T cell receptor (beta chain) was profiled in a study of shared clonotypes between healthy human individuals. Concerning this clone: Its target is not known.

Trimming cost V 1 base and J 0 bases, with 13 bases left between them. CDR1 and CDR2 from the germline V gene are SGHTS and YDEGEE. CDR3 length equals 16 residues. General study findings and limits: Shared across several donors were about 4.6% of the naive CD4 clonotypes. Rarefaction analysis demonstrated incomplete sorted-subset sequencing notwithstanding large depth. Genetic and exposure-history diversity was limited by the few donors. Among the subsets, naive ones generally showed larger estimated richness than memory ones.

Assay: immunoSEQ multiplex PCR; the TCRdb copy retains only in-frame clones and omits some. This sample has about a million clones; 75% occur once, and the top ten carry around 1.4%. The chain has TRBV5-8 and TRBJ1-1; no reliable D call. The sequenced material came from memory CD4+ T cells sorted from blood. The sample's subset: CD45RA-negative fraction. This TCR was recovered from a man aged 18 to 29 in good health. CDR3 in amino acids: CASSLFRTLMNTEAFF. The CDR3, as DNA: TGTGCCAGCAGCTTGTTCAGGACGCTCATGAACACTGAAGCTTTCTTT.